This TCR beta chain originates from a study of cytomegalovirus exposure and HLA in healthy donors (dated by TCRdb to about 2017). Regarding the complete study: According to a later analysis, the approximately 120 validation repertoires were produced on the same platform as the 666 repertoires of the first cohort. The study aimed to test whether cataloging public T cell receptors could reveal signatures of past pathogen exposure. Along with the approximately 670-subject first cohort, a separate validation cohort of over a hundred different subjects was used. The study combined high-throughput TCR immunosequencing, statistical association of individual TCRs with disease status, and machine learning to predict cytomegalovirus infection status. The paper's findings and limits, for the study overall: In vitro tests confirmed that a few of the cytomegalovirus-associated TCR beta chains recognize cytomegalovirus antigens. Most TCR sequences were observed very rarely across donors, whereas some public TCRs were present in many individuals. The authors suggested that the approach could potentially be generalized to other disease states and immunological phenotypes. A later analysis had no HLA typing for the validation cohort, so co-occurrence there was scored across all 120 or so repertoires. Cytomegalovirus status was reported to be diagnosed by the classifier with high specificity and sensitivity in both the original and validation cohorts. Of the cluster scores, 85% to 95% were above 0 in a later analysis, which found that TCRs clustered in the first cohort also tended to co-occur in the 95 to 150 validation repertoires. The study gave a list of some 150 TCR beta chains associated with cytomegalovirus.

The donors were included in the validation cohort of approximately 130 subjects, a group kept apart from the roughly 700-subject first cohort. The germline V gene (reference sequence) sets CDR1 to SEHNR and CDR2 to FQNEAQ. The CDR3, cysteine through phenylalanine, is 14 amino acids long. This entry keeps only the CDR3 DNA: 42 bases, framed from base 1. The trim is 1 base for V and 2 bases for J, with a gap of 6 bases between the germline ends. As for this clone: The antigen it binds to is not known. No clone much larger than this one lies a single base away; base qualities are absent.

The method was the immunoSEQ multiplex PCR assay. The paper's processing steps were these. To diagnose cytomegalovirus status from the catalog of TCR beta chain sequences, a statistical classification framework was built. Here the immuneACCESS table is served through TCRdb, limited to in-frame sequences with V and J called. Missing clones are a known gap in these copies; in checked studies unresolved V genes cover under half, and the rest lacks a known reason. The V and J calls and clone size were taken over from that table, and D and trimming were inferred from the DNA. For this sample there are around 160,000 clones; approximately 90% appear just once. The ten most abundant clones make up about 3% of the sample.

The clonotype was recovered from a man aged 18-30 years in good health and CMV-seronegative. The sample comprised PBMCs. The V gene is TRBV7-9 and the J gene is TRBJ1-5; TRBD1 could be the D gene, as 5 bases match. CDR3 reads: CASSLEGRNQPQHF. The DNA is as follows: TGTGCCAGCAGCTTAGAGGGGCGCAATCAGCCCCAGCATTTT.